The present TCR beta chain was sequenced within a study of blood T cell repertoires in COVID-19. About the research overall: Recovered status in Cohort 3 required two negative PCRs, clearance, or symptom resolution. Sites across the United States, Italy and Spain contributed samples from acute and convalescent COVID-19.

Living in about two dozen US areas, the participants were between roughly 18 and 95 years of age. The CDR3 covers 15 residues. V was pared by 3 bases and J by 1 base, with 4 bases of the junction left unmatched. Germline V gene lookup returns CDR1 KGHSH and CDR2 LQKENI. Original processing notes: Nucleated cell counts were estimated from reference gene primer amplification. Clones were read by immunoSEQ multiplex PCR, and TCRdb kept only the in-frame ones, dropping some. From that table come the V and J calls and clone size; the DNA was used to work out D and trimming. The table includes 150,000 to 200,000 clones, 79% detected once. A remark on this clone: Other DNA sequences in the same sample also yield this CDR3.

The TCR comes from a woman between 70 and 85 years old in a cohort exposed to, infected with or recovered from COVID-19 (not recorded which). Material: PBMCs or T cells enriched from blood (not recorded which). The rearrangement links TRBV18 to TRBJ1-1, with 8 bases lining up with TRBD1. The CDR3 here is CASSPRQGRNTEAFF. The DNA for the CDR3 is TGTGCCAGCTCACCGAGACAGGGGCGGAACACTGAAGCTTTCTTT.